The 12 T cell receptor beta chains listed next were all sequenced from one sample in a study of control samples from healthy donors and cancer patients. Repertoires were generated with immunoSEQ multiplex PCR, while TCRdb's copy carries only in-frame clones and drops some. The sample has about 130,000 clones, around 93% seen once. The specimen sequenced was blood. These receptors all stem from a man between 18 and 29 years old in good health.

V gene TRBV7-2 combines with J gene TRBJ1-2; D perhaps matches TRBD1 (6 bases). V was shortened by 4 bases and J by 4 bases, with 16 bases between the two germline ends. CDR1 is SGHTA, CDR2 FQGNSA, per germline. The CDR3 loop spans 15 amino acids. The CDR3 region is CASSSQTGPFYGYTF. CDR3 in DNA: TGTGCCAGCAGCTCCCAGACAGGCCCCTTCTATGGCTACACCTTC.

This chain uses TRBV29-1 with TRBJ1-1, with D tentatively TRBD1 (5 bases). The length of the CDR3 is 11 residues. The germline gives CDR1 SQVTM, CDR2 ANQGSEA. The ends were cut back, 4 bases at V and 6 bases at J, with 9 bases in the middle. The CDR3 region is CSVARDAEAFF. The CDR3 region has the DNA TGCAGCGTTGCTCGGGACGCTGAAGCTTTCTTT.

In DNA, the CDR3 is TGTGCCAGCAGCAGCTGGGACTTGACCGACGGGGGCTACACCTTC. The encoded protein is CASSSWDLTDGGYTF. The rearrangement uses TRBV7-9 and TRBJ1-2; maybe TRBD1 (5 bases). Trimming took 5 bases from V and 8 from J, leaving 21 bases between them. CDR1 and CDR2 from the germline V gene are SEHNR and FQNEAQ (reference sequence). The CDR3 runs to 15 residues. The full variable domain, its missing parts supplied by reference TRBV7-9 and TRBJ1-2, is DTGVSQNPRHKITKRGQNVTFRCDPISEHNRLYWYRQTLGQGPEFLTYFQNEAQLEKSRLLSDRFSAERPKGSFSTLEIQRTEQGDSAMYLCASSSWDLTDGGYTFGSGTRLTVV.

The V call is TRBV2, the J call TRBJ1-6, with D perhaps matching TRBD1 (5 bases). The length of the CDR3 is 14 residues. Trimming removed 3 bases at V and 10 bases at J, with 13 bases between. Looked up from germline, CDR1 is SNHLY and CDR2 is FYNNEI. CDR3 nucleotides: TGTGCCAGCAGTGAGTGGACACTTGGCTCACCCCTCCACTTT. This translates into CASSEWTLGSPLHF.

V and J are TRBV29-1 and TRBJ1-1; perhaps TRBD1 as D (5 bases). Trimming removed 7 bases at V and 11 bases at J, with 17 bases between. Germline assignment: CDR1 SQVTM and CDR2 ANQGSEA. CDR3 length: 11 residues. The CDR3 is CSASSQGHAFF. Written as DNA, the CDR3 is TGCAGCGCCTCATCCCAGGGCCATGCTTTCTTT.

V gene TRBV6-5 combines with J gene TRBJ1-3, with 7 bases fitting TRBD1. Germline CDR1 is MNHEY and CDR2 is SVGAGI. The CDR3 is 14 amino acids. Trimming cost V 6 bases and J 4 bases; bases outside gene matches: 6. The CDR3 region is CASRKGQIGNTIYF. CDR3 bases: TGTGCCAGCAGGAAGGGACAGATAGGAAACACCATATATTTT.

V usage is TRBV7-9 and J usage is TRBJ1-5; D not resolved. CDR3 length: 14 residues. Trimming left V 1 base short and J 7 bases short, with 11 bases between. The germline gives CDR1 SEHNR, CDR2 FQNEAQ (reference sequence). The CDR3 bases are TGTGCCAGCAGCTTAGAAGCCGCGGGCCAGCCCCAGCATTTT. Translated, it gives CASSLEAAGQPQHF.

The CDR3 region has the DNA TGTGCCAGCAGCTTAGCATTTTTAAATGAGCAGTTCTTC. It is translated as CASSLAFLNEQFF. The rearrangement uses TRBV7-3 and TRBJ2-1; D is undetermined. V lost 2 bases and J 7 bases, leaving 9 bases between the germline ends. Germline lookup yields CDR1 SGHTA and CDR2 FQGTGA. This CDR3 has 13 residues.

This chain connects TRBV5-1 to TRBJ2-5, with D unclear. CDR1 and CDR2 (germline): SGHRS, YFSETQ. Trimming pared 0 bases from V and 7 bases from J, leaving 7 bases between. The CDR3 runs 12 residues. The CDR3 region has the DNA TGCGCCAGCAGCTTGGGACGGAGGACCCAGTACTTC. Translated, it gives CASSLGRRTQYF.

V and J are TRBV6-5 and TRBJ1-3; TRBD1 matches 10 bases. CDR1 and CDR2 (germline): MNHEY, SVGAGI. V shed 0 bases and J 6 bases; nucleotides not matched to a gene: 2. There are 15 residues in the CDR3. This CDR3 is CASSYSTGGANTIYF. CDR3 DNA sequence: TGTGCCAGCAGTTACTCGACAGGGGGCGCAAACACCATATATTTT.

In this sample, this clone turned up once. The chain has TRBV11-2 and TRBJ1-1, with TRBD1 as a possible D gene (6 bases). Trimming pared 5 bases from V and 4 bases from J, leaving 11 bases between. The CDR3 has 13 amino acids. Germline CDR1 and CDR2: SGHAT and FQNNGV. CDR3 in amino acids: CASSLGQSTEAFF. The CDR3 DNA reads as TGTGCCAGCAGCCTTGGACAGAGCACTGAAGCTTTCTTT.

The chain uses TRBV19 and TRBJ2-4; 9 positions match TRBD1. Trimming cost V 0 bases and J 8 bases; bases outside gene matches: 8. The CDR3 contains 16 residues. Germline lookup yields CDR1 LNHDA and CDR2 SQIVND (reference sequence). The CDR3 protein is CASSIDRVDRGDIQYF. DNA of the CDR3: TGTGCCAGTAGTATAGATAGGGTTGACAGGGGGGACATTCAGTACTTC.